These 27 T cell receptor beta chains share one sample of origin, sequenced in a study of identical twins. MiXCR, applied by TCRdb to the 5' RACE reads, yields one record per CDR3 protein. The sample has about 700,000 distinct CDR3 sequences, around 8.3% seen once; the top ten hold around 0.98%. This same sample was also taken into another study, of yellow fever vaccine responses in identical twins.

The sequencing sample was made of PBMCs. These receptor sequences come from a woman younger than 30 in good health.

This clonotype was seen a few times. V usage is TRBV7-2 and J usage is TRBJ2-1; TRBD2 agrees at 8 bases. Losses at the gene ends were 2 bases for V and 5 bases for J; bases not matched to a gene: 5. The CDR3 sequence is 15 residues long. Germline lookup yields CDR1 SGHTA and CDR2 FQGNSA. The CDR3 DNA reads as TGTGCCAGCAGCTTAAGCGGGAGTCCCCACAATGAGCAGTTCTTC. Encoded protein: CASSLSGSPHNEQFF.

This clonotype was recorded a few times. The chain employs TRBV2 and TRBJ2-1; D is perhaps TRBD2 (7 bases). Germline V lookup: CDR1 SNHLY, CDR2 FYNNEI. CDR3 length: 13 amino acids. The V gene lost 11 bases and the J gene lost 2 bases, with 13 bases spanning the gap. The CDR3 DNA follows: TGTGCCGGGAGGGGGTATCCCTACAATGAGCAGTTCTTC. It codes for CAGRGYPYNEQFF.

This chain connects TRBV7-9 to TRBJ2-1, with D maybe TRBD1 (6 bases). Germline V lookup: CDR1 SEHNR, CDR2 FQNEAQ (reference sequence). V was trimmed by 6 bases and J by 7 bases, leaving 22 bases between them. The CDR3 length is 16 residues. The CDR3 DNA follows: TGTGCCAGCAGTTGGGGTCCCACGGTACAGGGTAATGAGCAGTTCTTC. Its translation: CASSWGPTVQGNEQFF.

This clonotype was detected only a few times. This sequence joins TRBV6-2 or TRBV6-3 and TRBJ2-6; D not resolved. CDR3 length: 15 residues. In germline, CDR1 is MNHEY, CDR2 SVGEGT. Deletions cut 2 bases from V and 1 base from J, with 6 bases between. CDR3 DNA: TGTGCCAGCAGTTACGCCCTTTCTGGGGCCAACGTCCTGACTTTC. This codes for CASSYALSGANVLTF.

This clonotype came up many times. This chain uses TRBV7-2 with TRBJ2-5; D not resolved. The V gene's germline CDR1 is SGHTA and CDR2 FQGNSA. The CDR3 sequence is 13 residues long. V was pared by 1 base and J by 6 bases, with 9 bases between. CDR3 region: CASSLEVQQTQYF. Written as DNA, the CDR3 is TGTGCCAGCAGCTTAGAGGTGCAGCAGACCCAGTACTTC.

As regards this clonotype: A much bigger clone sits one base away, suggesting this may be a read error. The V call is TRBV5-6, the J call TRBJ2-2, with 7 bases aligning to TRBD1. The CDR3 sequence is 16 residues long. The germline V gene has CDR1 SGHDT and CDR2 YYEEEE. V lost 1 base and J lost 2; bases outside the gene matches: 5. The CDR3 sequence: CASSLIGTDNTGELFF. Here the CDR3 DNA reads TGTGCCAGCAGCTTGATCGGGACAGATAACACCGGGGAGCTGTTTTTT.

This clonotype has a count of ten or more. The chain links TRBV12-3 or TRBV12-4 to TRBJ1-5; D uncertain. The CDR3 loop spans 12 amino acids. V was pared by 5 bases and J by 3 bases, with 5 bases between. CDR3 residues: CASSENNQPQHF. The CDR3 coding sequence is TGTGCCAGCAGTGAAAACAATCAGCCCCAGCATTTT.

In this sample, this clonotype turned up a few times. One end of the junction fails to match germline, which may point to a read error. This sequence joins TRBV29-1 and TRBJ1-4; D may be TRBD1 (5 bases). This CDR3 has 11 amino acids. Germline lookup yields CDR1 SQVTM and CDR2 ANQGSEA. The CDR3 sequence: CSVGQGEELFF. For the CDR3, the DNA is TGCAGCGTTGGGCAGGGTGAAGAACTGTTTTTT. The full variable domain, completed using reference TRBV29-1 and TRBJ1-4, is SAVISQKPSRDICQRGTSLTIQCQVDSQVTMMFWYRQQPGQSLTLIATANQGSEATYESGFVIDKFPISRPNLTFSTLTVSNMSPEDSSIYLCSVGQGEELFFGSGTQLSVL.

J is TRBJ2-3 and V is TRBV24-1; D is unresolved. Germline CDR1 reads KGHDR; CDR2 reads SFDVKD. Trimming cost V 3 bases and J 4 bases, with 13 bases left between them. The CDR3 covers 15 residues. This chain's CDR3 is CATSDPDTESDTQYF. The CDR3 DNA reads as TGTGCCACCAGTGATCCGGATACAGAGTCAGATACGCAGTATTTT.

The table lists this clonotype with many counts. One end of the junction is discordant with germline, which a read error may explain. This chain links TRBV4-3 with TRBJ2-7; no firm D call. The CDR3 consists of 15 residues. From germline, CDR1 is LGHNA and CDR2 YSLEER. CDR3: CASSQDRAPSYEQYF. Here the CDR3 DNA reads TGTGCCAGCAGCCAAGATCGGGCGCCCTCCTACGAGCAGTACTTC.

J is TRBJ2-2 and V is TRBV4-3; the match to TRBD1 covers 9 bases. This CDR3 spans 17 amino acids. Germline V lookup: CDR1 LGHNA, CDR2 YSLEER. The V gene end was trimmed by 3 bases and the J gene end by 5 bases; junction bases not matched to a gene: 10. This chain's CDR3 is CASSQTPGQGQTGELFF. The CDR3 coding sequence is TGCGCCAGCAGCCAGACCCCGGGACAGGGCCAGACCGGGGAGCTGTTTTTT.

The sample holds many counts of this clonotype. The chain employs TRBV3-1 and TRBJ2-3; TRBD2 matches at 8 bases. Germline assignment: CDR1 LGHDT and CDR2 YNNKEL (reference sequence). The CDR3 sequence is 16 residues long. V was clipped by 0 bases and J by 4 bases; unmatched bases: 6. As DNA, the CDR3 is TGTGCCAGCAGCCAAGAGGTCGGACTAGCCCCAGATACGCAGTATTTT. Encoded protein: CASSQEVGLAPDTQYF.

The V call is TRBV4-3, the J call TRBJ2-7; 7 positions match TRBD1. The CDR3 is 15 residues long. Germline V CDR1 and CDR2: LGHNA, YSLEER. V was clipped by 1 base and J by 7 bases; unmatched bases: 10. CDR3 coding DNA: TGCGCCAGCAGCCAAGGACAGGGCCTCGGAGAAGAGCAGTACTTC. As protein: CASSQGQGLGEEQYF.

The CDR3 loop is CSARTLAGNNEQFF. The DNA of the CDR3 is TGCAGTGCAAGAACGCTAGCGGGGAACAATGAGCAGTTCTTC. The J gene is TRBJ2-1, the V gene TRBV20-1; the match to TRBD2 covers 9 bases. Germline-derived CDR1 and CDR2 are DFQATT and SNEGSKA (reference sequence). The CDR3 runs 14 residues. V lost 6 bases to trimming and J lost 5 bases; unmatched junction nucleotides: 8.

Many counts were recorded for this clonotype. The chain joins TRBV16 to TRBJ1-5; D unresolved. Germline V gene data show CDR1 as KGHSY and CDR2 as FQNENV. V was shortened by 2 bases and J by 0 bases, with 11 bases between the two germline ends. This CDR3 is 16 amino acids long. CDR3 loop: CASSQRLQSSNQPQHF. The CDR3, as DNA: TGTGCCAGCAGCCAACGTCTACAGAGTAGCAATCAGCCCCAGCATTTT.

The genes are TRBV7-9 and TRBJ1-1; D is unresolved. The CDR3 is 15 amino acids. V dropped 4 bases and J dropped 1 base, with 13 bases sitting between them. Germline lookup yields CDR1 SEHNR and CDR2 FQNEAQ (reference sequence). The CDR3 protein is CASSSFWAGNTEAFF. CDR3 nucleotide sequence: TGTGCCAGCAGCTCATTCTGGGCAGGGAACACTGAAGCTTTCTTT. The full variable domain, its missing parts supplied by reference TRBV7-9 and TRBJ1-1, is DTGVSQNPRHKITKRGQNVTFRCDPISEHNRLYWYRQTLGQGPEFLTYFQNEAQLEKSRLLSDRFSAERPKGSFSTLEIQRTEQGDSAMYLCASSSFWAGNTEAFFGQGTRLTVV.

This chain uses TRBV15 with TRBJ1-1; D not resolved. Germline CDR1 and CDR2: LNHNV and YYDKDF (reference sequence). This CDR3 region has 15 residues. V lost 5 bases and J lost 4, with 17 bases in between. As DNA, the CDR3 is TGTGCCACCAGCGGAAGGACCGAGAAGGGCACTGAAGCTTTCTTT. Translation: CATSGRTEKGTEAFF. Full variable domain (missing parts from reference TRBV15 and TRBJ1-1): DAMVIQNPRYQVTQFGKPVTLSCSQTLNHNVMYWYQQKSSQAPKLLFHYYDKDFNNEADTPDNFQSRRPNTSFCFLDIRSPGLGDTAMYLCATSGRTEKGTEAFFGQGTRLTVV.

There are a few counts of this clonotype. This sequence joins TRBV15 and TRBJ1-1, with 8 bases that match TRBD1. Per the germline V gene, CDR1 is LNHNV and CDR2 is YYDKDF (reference sequence). This CDR3 is built from 15 residues. The junction had 6 bases not matched to a gene; V was cut back by 1 base and J by 5 bases. The CDR3 coding sequence is TGTGCCACCAGCAGAGGGACAGGGAAATCAACTGAAGCTTTCTTT. Translating gives CATSRGTGKSTEAFF.

The chain has TRBV12-3 or TRBV12-4 and TRBJ2-1; 8 nucleotides line up with TRBD1. Trimming removed 7 bases from V and 10 bases from J; junction bases left unmatched: 6. The CDR3 has 12 residues. The CDR3 loop reads CASTPGGGEQFF. CDR3 DNA: TGTGCCAGCACTCCAGGGGGCGGAGAGCAGTTCTTC.

This clonotype was counted many times. This rearrangement joins TRBV12-3 or TRBV12-4 to TRBJ2-5; D unresolved. This CDR3 comprises 13 residues. The ends were cut back, 2 bases at V and 3 bases at J, with 7 bases in the middle. This CDR3 reads CASSLQAKETQYF. The DNA of the CDR3 is TGTGCCAGCAGTTTACAGGCGAAAGAGACCCAGTACTTC.

This clonotype was recorded many times. The rearrangement joins TRBV7-2 to TRBJ1-2; D is unclear. V dropped 1 base and J dropped 5 bases, with 11 bases sitting between them. This CDR3 is built from 14 residues. Germline V gene lookup returns CDR1 SGHTA and CDR2 FQGNSA. Here the CDR3 reads CASSLGEAGYGYTF. Here the CDR3 DNA reads TGTGCCAGCAGCTTAGGGGAGGCAGGTTATGGCTACACCTTC.

The chain uses TRBV5-6 and TRBJ2-1; 8 nucleotides agree with TRBD2. Germline V lookup: CDR1 SGHDT, CDR2 YYEEEE. V lost 0 bases, J lost 6 bases, and 5 bases stayed unmatched. This CDR3 has 15 residues. The CDR3 region has the DNA TGTGCCAGCAGCTTGGTCGGACTAGCCCCCAATGAGCAGTTCTTC. It translates to CASSLVGLAPNEQFF.

The chain combines TRBV12-3 or TRBV12-4 with TRBJ2-2, with TRBD2 matching over 7 bases. CDR3 length: 14 amino acids. V shed 10 bases, J shed 4 bases, and the junction held 9 bases outside the gene matches. The CDR3 DNA reads as TGTGCCATCCTAGCCGGGACTACCACCGGGGAGCTGTTTTTT. Amino acid sequence: CAILAGTTTGELFF.

V and J are TRBV18 and TRBJ1-5, with D uncertain. The V gene's germline CDR1 is KGHSH and CDR2 LQKENI. This CDR3 is built from 14 residues. The V end was cut by 3 bases, the J end by 5 bases, with 11 bases between. CDR3 loop: CASSPSARDQPQHF. CDR3 in DNA: TGTGCCAGCTCACCGTCGGCGCGGGATCAGCCCCAGCATTTT.

The chain joins TRBV28 to TRBJ2-5, with no clear D. This CDR3 contains 13 residues. V dropped 11 bases and J dropped 5 bases, with 18 bases sitting between them. CDR1 MDHEN and CDR2 SYDVKM come from the germline V gene. Written as DNA, the CDR3 is TGTGCCTCGAAATCAGCAGGTTTTGAGACCCAGTACTTC. Translating gives CASKSAGFETQYF.

In its sample, this clonotype was seen a few times. The V and J genes are TRBV29-1 and TRBJ2-3; possibly TRBD1 for D (5 bases). The CDR3 extends over 15 amino acids. Germline lookup yields CDR1 SQVTM and CDR2 ANQGSEA. Trimming stripped 7 bases from V and 1 base from J, with 18 bases between. Here the CDR3 reads CSGDGTGSRTDTQYF. CDR3 nucleotides: TGCAGCGGTGACGGCACAGGTAGTCGCACAGATACGCAGTATTTT.

V usage is TRBV12-3 or TRBV12-4 and J usage is TRBJ2-7; 7 bases agree with TRBD2. CDR3 length: 12 residues. V trimming: 6 bases; J trimming: 7 bases; junction bases outside the gene matches: 6. CDR3 nucleotide sequence: TGTGCCAGCAGCGAGGGACTAACGGAGCAGTACTTC. It codes for CASSEGLTEQYF.